This T cell receptor (beta chain) was found in a study of T cell responses to AZD1222 COVID-19 vaccine. A note on this clone: Its specificity is not known.

Study-wide points: Spike-spanning, vaccine-associated CD4 TCRs were dominant at 160-218 and 743-854. Repertoires were obtained only post-peak T cell response.

The assay was immunoSEQ multiplex PCR, and TCRdb's table has in-frame clones only and misses some. The table records some 150,000 clones, approximately 88% of them present only once. The receptor was derived from an adult in good health. The sequenced sample was peripheral blood, obtained on day 0 of AZD1222 vaccination.

The CDR3 loop is CASSLGQRNTIYF. Here the CDR3 DNA reads TGTGCCAGCAGTTTAGGGCAGCGAAACACCATATATTTT. The chain joins TRBV12-3 or TRBV12-4 to TRBJ1-3, with D uncertain. V was pared by 1 base and J by 5 bases, with 6 bases between. CDR3 length equals 13 residues.